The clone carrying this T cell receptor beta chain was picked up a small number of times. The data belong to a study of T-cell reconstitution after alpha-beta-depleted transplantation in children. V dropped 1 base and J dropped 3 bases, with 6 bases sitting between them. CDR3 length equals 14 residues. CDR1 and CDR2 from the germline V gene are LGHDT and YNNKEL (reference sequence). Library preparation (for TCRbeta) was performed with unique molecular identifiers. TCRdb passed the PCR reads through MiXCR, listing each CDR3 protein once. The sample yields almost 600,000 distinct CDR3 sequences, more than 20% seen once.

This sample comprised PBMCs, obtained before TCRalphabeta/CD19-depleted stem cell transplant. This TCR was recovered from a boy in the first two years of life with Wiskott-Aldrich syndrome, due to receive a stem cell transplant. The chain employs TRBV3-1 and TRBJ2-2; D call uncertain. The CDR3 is CASSQGSHTGELFF. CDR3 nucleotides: TGTGCCAGCAGCCAAGGTAGCCACACCGGGGAGCTGTTTTTT.